This T cell receptor beta chain was identified during a study of T cells in Graves' hyperthyroidism and ophthalmopathy. Study-wide results and limits: Among thyroid clonotypes expanded above 0.001, most also appeared in blood. It was a median about seven months before onset that the model predicted ophthalmopathy.

Amplification of TCR beta CDR3 regions was performed using RNA transcripts as template. HTBI primers were the set used in a first-round RT-PCR of the TCR CDR3. TCRdb fed the multiplex PCR reads into MiXCR, producing one record per CDR3 protein. In the table there are hundreds of thousands of distinct CDR3 sequences, 15% to 20% of which are singletons. This clonotype was counted at least ten times. Antigen: not known. Germline is not matched at one junction end, which may reflect a read error. Among ophthalmopathy patients, the Clinical Activity Score reached at least 3, the NOSPECS grade reached at least 4, and duration remained under 3 months. Diagnosis rested on symptoms, serum thyroxine and TRAb, thyroid ultrasound, and orbital computed tomography. This CDR3 is 14 amino acids long. The V gene's germline CDR1 is SGHRS and CDR2 YFSETQ.

The receptor's source is a man aged 35-49 years with Graves' ophthalmopathy. The sample consisted of blood. The V and J genes are TRBV5-1 and TRBJ2-3; D not resolved. DNA of the CDR3: TGTGCCAGCAGCTTGGACGGGAGCACAGATACGCAGTATTTT. Translating it yields CASSLDGSTDTQYF. Full variable domain (remainder filled in from reference TRBV5-1 and TRBJ2-3): KAGVTQTPRYLIKTRGQQVTLSCSPISGHRSVSWYQQTPGQGLQFLFEYFSETQRNKGNFPGRFSGRQFSNSRSEMNVSTLELGDSALYLCASSLDGSTDTQYFGPGTRLTVL.